This T cell receptor (beta chain) was sequenced in a study of neoadjuvant anti-PD-1 for oral cavity cancer. About the research overall: Patients without progression got a fourth dose around day 43.

Blood libraries mostly used roughly 0.5 ug genomic DNA, six replicates each. The method was immunoSEQ multiplex PCR; TCRdb's version includes in-frame clones alone and lacks a portion of them. In the table there are around 14,000 clones, roughly 69% of which are singletons. Time point indicated: after neoadjuvant nivolumab, at surgical resection. No culture or expansion preceded analysis of these blood cells. With 0 bases clipped from V and 7 bases from J, the junction kept 5 bases outside the gene matches. Per the germline V gene, CDR1 is SGHRS and CDR2 is YFSETQ. The CDR3 is made up of 14 amino acids.

Specimen: PBMCs, collected after nivolumab (anti-PD-1) treatment. V is TRBV5-1 and J is TRBJ1-1, with TRBD1 matching 8 bases. The sequence came from a person between 40 and 80 years old with oral cavity squamous cell carcinoma. CDR3: CASSLGQGTLEAFF. CDR3 coding DNA: TGCGCCAGCAGCTTGGGACAGGGGACGCTTGAAGCTTTCTTT.